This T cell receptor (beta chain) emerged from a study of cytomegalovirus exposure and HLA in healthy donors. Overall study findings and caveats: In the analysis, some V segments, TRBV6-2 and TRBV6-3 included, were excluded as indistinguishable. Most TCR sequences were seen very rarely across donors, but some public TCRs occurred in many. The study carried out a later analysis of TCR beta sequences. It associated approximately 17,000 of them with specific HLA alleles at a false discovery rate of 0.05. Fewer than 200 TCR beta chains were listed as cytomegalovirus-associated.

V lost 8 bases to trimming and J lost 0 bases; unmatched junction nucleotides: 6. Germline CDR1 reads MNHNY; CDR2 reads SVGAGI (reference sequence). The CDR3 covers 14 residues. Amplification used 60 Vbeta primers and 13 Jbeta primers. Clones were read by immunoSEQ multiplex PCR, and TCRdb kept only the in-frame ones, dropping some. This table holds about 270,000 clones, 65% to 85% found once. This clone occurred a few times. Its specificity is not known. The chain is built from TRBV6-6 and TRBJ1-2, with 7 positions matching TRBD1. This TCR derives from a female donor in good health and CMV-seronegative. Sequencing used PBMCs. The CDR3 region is CASRIGQANYGYTF. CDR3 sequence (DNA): TGTGCCAGCCGCATCGGACAGGCTAACTATGGCTACACCTTC.